This T cell receptor beta chain appears in the sequencing data of a study of blood T cells in healthy people across ages. Study outcomes and limitations: The recorded TCR beta diversity per million T cells decreased in a roughly linear manner with age.

CDR3 length equals 14 residues. The V end was cut by 7 bases, the J end by 5 bases, with 17 bases between. From germline, CDR1 is MNHEY and CDR2 SVGEGT. About this clonotype: The target antigen is unknown.

A second roughly 6 to 11 cycle PCR used barcoded and J-beta primers. TCRdb itself ran the 5' RACE reads through MiXCR, one entry per CDR3 protein. The sample consists of 500,000 to 700,000 distinct CDR3 sequences, approximately 30% of them appearing once. The receptor was derived from an elderly woman in good health. Sequencing used blood. V gene TRBV6-2 or TRBV6-3 combines with J gene TRBJ1-1, with D unresolved. The CDR3 bases are TGTGCCAGCACACTGTTGGGGTCGAGTACTGAAGCTTTCTTT. Translated, it gives CASTLLGSSTEAFF.